The sample holds many counts of the clone carrying this T cell receptor beta chain. Antigen specificity is unknown. The library targeted TCRbeta and was prepared with unique molecular identifiers. TCRdb reprocessed the PCR reads via MiXCR and lists one record per CDR3 protein. The table includes around 440,000 distinct CDR3 sequences, around 15% detected once. This entry belongs to a study of T-cell reconstitution after alpha-beta-depleted transplantation in children. Study observations and caveats: Surviving recipient T cells and thymic progenitors underlay high day-60 TCRbeta diversity in some patients. It was newly produced T cells that mostly accounted for T-cell counts and diversity one year after transplant. By about two months after transplant, alpha-beta T cells reportedly arose from several hundred graft clones that had expanded.

The clonotype comes from a boy under three years old who had a stem cell transplant for Wiskott-Aldrich syndrome, so the T cells may come from the graft donor. The source was PBMCs, mostly from graft donor cells, collected 360 days after TCRalphabeta/CD19-depleted stem cell transplant.

The CDR3 sequence is CASSPGLPGDTQYF. The CDR3 bases are TGTGCCAGCTCCCCGGGACTACCGGGAGATACGCAGTATTTT. The genes are TRBV18 and TRBJ2-3, with 7 nucleotides matching TRBD2. CDR3 length: 14 residues. CDR1 and CDR2 (germline): KGHSH, LQKENI. Trimming removed 6 bases from V and 5 bases from J; junction bases left unmatched: 8. The full variable domain, rest sourced from reference TRBV18 and TRBJ2-3, is NAGVMQNPRHLVRRRGQEARLRCSPMKGHSHVYWYRQLPEEGLKFMVYLQKENIIDESGMPKERFSAEFPKEGPSILRIQQVVRGDSAAYFCASSPGLPGDTQYFGPGTRLTVL.